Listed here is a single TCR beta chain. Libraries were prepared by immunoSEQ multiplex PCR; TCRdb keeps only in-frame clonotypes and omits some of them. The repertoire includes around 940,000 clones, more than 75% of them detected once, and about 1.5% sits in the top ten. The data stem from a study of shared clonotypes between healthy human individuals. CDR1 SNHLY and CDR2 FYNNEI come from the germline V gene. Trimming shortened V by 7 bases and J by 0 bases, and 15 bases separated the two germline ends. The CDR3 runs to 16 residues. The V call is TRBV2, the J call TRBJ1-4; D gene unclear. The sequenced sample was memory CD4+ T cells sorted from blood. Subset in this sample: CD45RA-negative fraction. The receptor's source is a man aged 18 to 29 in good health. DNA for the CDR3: TGTGCCAGCAAAGGTGAACTGAGTGCAACTAATGAAAAACTGTTTTTT. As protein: CASKGELSATNEKLFF. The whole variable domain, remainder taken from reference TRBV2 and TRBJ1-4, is EPEVTQTPSHQVTQMGQEVILRCVPISNHLYFYWYRQILGQKVEFLVSFYNNEISEKSEIFDDQFSVERPDGSNFTLKIRSTKLEDSAMYFCASKGELSATNEKLFFGSGTQLSVL.